Listed below are T cell receptor beta chains from one sample, sequenced in a study of T cell responses to AZD1222 COVID-19 vaccine. Produced via immunoSEQ multiplex PCR; TCRdb's table is partial and in-frame only. The table shows over 60,000 clones, with around 86% occurring only once. The specimen was peripheral blood, collected on day 0 of AZD1222 vaccination. These receptors were obtained from an adult in good health. Both conserved end residues are trimmed from each CDR3. Not every row has a clone size; where given, it reads once, few, many or a size class.

abundance: NA
j_gene: TRBJ2-2
v_gene: TRBV7-9
CDR3aa: ASSSGTLINTGELF

abundance: NA
j_gene: TRBJ2-3
v_gene: TRBV7-9
CDR3aa: ASSVDGASTDTQY

abundance: NA
j_gene: TRBJ1-5
v_gene: TRBV7-2
CDR3aa: ASSGEAGQPQH

abundance: NA
j_gene: TRBJ1-1
v_gene: TRBV5-1
CDR3aa: ASSLDRNTEAF

abundance: once
j_gene: TRBJ2-1
v_gene: TRBV7-9
CDR3aa: ASSLQRGAYNEQF

abundance: NA
j_gene: TRBJ1-2
v_gene: TRBV3-1/TRBV3-2
CDR3aa: ASSQGTGANYGYT

abundance: NA
j_gene: TRBJ2-5
v_gene: TRBV4-2
CDR3aa: ASSQDRASGDSETQY

abundance: once
j_gene: TRBJ1-4
v_gene: TRBV25-1
CDR3aa: ASRGQGVGLVF

abundance: NA
j_gene: TRBJ2-7
v_gene: TRBV5-1
CDR3aa: ASSLGLWGAYEQY

abundance: NA
j_gene: TRBJ1-6
v_gene: TRBV4-1
CDR3aa: ASSQTGNNSPLH

abundance: NA
j_gene: TRBJ1-6
v_gene: TRBV7-3
CDR3aa: ASSFQTGGSPLH

abundance: NA
j_gene: TRBJ2-1
v_gene: TRBV18
CDR3aa: ASSPPEGYEQF

abundance: NA
j_gene: TRBJ2-3
v_gene: TRBV28
CDR3aa: ASSLSVDDSGGATSTDTQY

abundance: NA
j_gene: TRBJ1-4
v_gene: TRBV27
CDR3aa: ASSFVGGSVNEKLF

abundance: NA
j_gene: TRBJ2-7
v_gene: TRBV28
CDR3aa: ASSTQDEQY

abundance: NA
j_gene: TRBJ1-6
v_gene: TRBV6-2/TRBV6-3
CDR3aa: ASSPTGGGPNSPLH

abundance: NA
j_gene: TRBJ2-6
v_gene: TRBV5-6
CDR3aa: ASSLAGGSGANVLT

abundance: NA
j_gene: TRBJ2-3
v_gene: TRBV2
CDR3aa: ASSEVAAQGTQY

abundance: few
j_gene: TRBJ1-1
v_gene: TRBV12-3/TRBV12-4
CDR3aa: ASTRTGGSEAF

abundance: few
j_gene: TRBJ1-1
v_gene: TRBV30
CDR3aa: AWSVLNTEAF

abundance: NA
j_gene: TRBJ1-2
v_gene: TRBV5-1
CDR3aa: ASSSGVEGYT

abundance: NA
j_gene: TRBJ2-6
v_gene: TRBV6-2/TRBV6-3
CDR3aa: ASSHDSSGANVLT

abundance: NA
j_gene: TRBJ1-1
v_gene: TRBV2
CDR3aa: ASRWQSNTEAF

abundance: NA
j_gene: TRBJ2-2
v_gene: TRBV10-2
CDR3aa: ASSESTGLLGTGELF

abundance: few
j_gene: TRBJ2-1
v_gene: TRBV7-6
CDR3aa: ASSPRGMSGVNNEQF

abundance: NA
j_gene: TRBJ2-3
v_gene: TRBV19
CDR3aa: ASSIPNRRSTDTQY

abundance: NA
j_gene: TRBJ2-7
v_gene: TRBV7-2
CDR3aa: ASSFVTSYEQY

abundance: NA
j_gene: TRBJ2-4
v_gene: TRBV9
CDR3aa: ASSEGLADFKNIQY

abundance: NA
j_gene: TRBJ2-7
v_gene: TRBV18
CDR3aa: ASSGTRYEQY

abundance: NA
j_gene: TRBJ1-6
v_gene: TRBV12-3/TRBV12-4
CDR3aa: ASLRAVNSPLH

abundance: NA
j_gene: TRBJ2-5
v_gene: TRBV18
CDR3aa: ASSPNRDETQY

abundance: NA
j_gene: TRBJ2-1
v_gene: TRBV3-1/TRBV3-2
CDR3aa: ASSQETGPYNEQF

abundance: NA
j_gene: TRBJ2-1
v_gene: TRBV3-1/TRBV3-2
CDR3aa: ASSRTDNEQF

abundance: NA
j_gene: TRBJ2-1
v_gene: TRBV20-1
CDR3aa: SASYASGGPLSSYNEQF

abundance: NA
j_gene: TRBJ2-1
v_gene: TRBV5-4
CDR3aa: ASSPSRNEQF

abundance: NA
j_gene: TRBJ2-7
v_gene: TRBV3-1/TRBV3-2
CDR3aa: ASSQRGDGGLSKYEQY

abundance: NA
j_gene: TRBJ1-6
v_gene: TRBV30
CDR3aa: AWRGARDSPLH

abundance: NA
j_gene: TRBJ1-2
v_gene: TRBV29-1
CDR3aa: SVEDPWQYYGYT

abundance: NA
j_gene: TRBJ2-7
v_gene: TRBV10-3
CDR3aa: AIRQGGSDEQY

abundance: NA
j_gene: TRBJ1-1
v_gene: TRBV10-1
CDR3aa: ASSGAAGFMNTEAF

abundance: NA
j_gene: TRBJ2-5
v_gene: TRBV19
CDR3aa: ASSIGLAGGKTQY

abundance: NA
j_gene: TRBJ1-1
v_gene: TRBV7-2
CDR3aa: ASSLRANTEAF

abundance: NA
j_gene: TRBJ1-3
v_gene: TRBV5-4
CDR3aa: ASSLEGVLGNTIY

abundance: once
j_gene: TRBJ1-2
v_gene: TRBV19
CDR3aa: ASRIDSGNGYT

abundance: NA
j_gene: TRBJ2-5
v_gene: TRBV3-1/TRBV3-2
CDR3aa: ASSQDRGPRETQY

abundance: few
j_gene: TRBJ2-5
v_gene: TRBV2
CDR3aa: ASSEDRTEY

abundance: NA
j_gene: TRBJ1-2
v_gene: TRBV2
CDR3aa: ASLVGAGGSSNYGYT

abundance: NA
j_gene: TRBJ2-3
v_gene: TRBV19
CDR3aa: ASRARDQGPLTDTQY

abundance: NA
j_gene: TRBJ2-7
v_gene: TRBV7-6
CDR3aa: ASSPQSIVSYEQY

abundance: once
j_gene: TRBJ1-1
v_gene: TRBV7-2
CDR3aa: ASSTRRNTEAF

abundance: few
j_gene: TRBJ2-1
v_gene: TRBV6-5
CDR3aa: ASSYGGDYNEQF

abundance: NA
j_gene: TRBJ1-4
v_gene: TRBV7-9
CDR3aa: ASSRQGVGEKLF

abundance: once
j_gene: TRBJ1-1
v_gene: TRBV6-4
CDR3aa: ASSERENTEAF

abundance: few
j_gene: TRBJ1-2
v_gene: TRBV6-5
CDR3aa: ASSPDGLYGYT